This TCR beta chain derives from a study of blood T cell repertoires in COVID-19. Repertoires were generated with immunoSEQ multiplex PCR, while TCRdb's copy carries only in-frame clones and drops some. The data show about 320,000 clones, around four fifths seen once. The sequence was collected from a woman between 50 and 59 years old with acute or convalescent COVID-19. The sequencing sample was made of peripheral blood.

The CDR3 protein is CASSSTLGGVSYNEQFF. The CDR3 nucleotides are TGTGCCAGCAGCTCCACACTTGGCGGGGTCTCCTACAATGAGCAGTTCTTC. The chain couples TRBV13 to TRBJ2-1, with D possibly being TRBD2 (6 bases). Trimming shortened V by 4 bases and J by 0 bases, and 16 bases separated the two germline ends. The V gene's germline CDR1 is PRHDT and CDR2 FYEKMQ (reference sequence). This CDR3 comprises 17 residues. The full variable domain, with the rest looked up from reference TRBV13 and TRBJ2-1, is AAGVIQSPRHLIKEKRETATLKCYPIPRHDTVYWYQQGPGQDPQFLISFYEKMQSDKGSIPDRFSAQQFSDYHSELNMSSLELGDSALYFCASSSTLGGVSYNEQFFGPGTRLTVL.